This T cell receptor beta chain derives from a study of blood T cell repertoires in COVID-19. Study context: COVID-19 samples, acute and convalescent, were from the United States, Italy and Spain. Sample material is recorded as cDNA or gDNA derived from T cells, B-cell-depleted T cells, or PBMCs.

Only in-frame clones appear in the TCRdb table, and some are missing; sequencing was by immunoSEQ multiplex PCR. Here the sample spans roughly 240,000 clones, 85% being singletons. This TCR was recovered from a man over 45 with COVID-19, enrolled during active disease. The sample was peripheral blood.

In nucleotides, the CDR3 is TGTGCCAGCACCTCTAAAATGCCCGGGGAGCTGTTTTTT. Translating gives CASTSKMPGELFF. V usage is TRBV11-3 and J usage is TRBJ2-2, with D uncertain. The CDR3 has 13 residues. CDR1 SGHNT and CDR2 YENEEA come from the germline V gene. V lost 7 bases, J lost 6 bases, and 12 bases lay in between. Full variable domain (remainder filled in from reference TRBV11-3 and TRBJ2-2): EAGVVQSPRYKIIEKKQPVAFWCNPISGHNTLYWYLQNLGQGPELLIRYENEEAVDDSQLPKDRFSAERLKGVDSTLKIQPAELGDSAVYLCASTSKMPGELFFGEGSRLTVL.